These 13 T cell receptor beta chains were sequenced from one sample in a study of Ad26.COV2.S vaccination and SARS-CoV-2 variants. Treatment of the sample: roughly 20 received Ad26.COV2.S at low or high dose, single or two shots; several received placebo; per-sample allocation not given. Sampling occurred on day 63 after the first vaccine or placebo injection. Produced via immunoSEQ multiplex PCR; TCRdb's table is partial and in-frame only. The repertoire holds about 330,000 clones, with 90% as singletons. This sample comprised peripheral blood, obtained in a trial of Ad26.COV2.S vaccine versus placebo. The receptor source for this set is a person aged 18-65 years who received the Ad26.COV2.S COVID-19 vaccine or a placebo.

The chain joins TRBV5-6 to TRBJ1-2, with 7 bases fitting TRBD1. Trimming cost V 2 bases and J 0 bases; bases outside gene matches: 1. The CDR3 length is 14 residues. Looked up from germline, CDR1 is SGHDT and CDR2 is YYEEEE. The CDR3 region has the DNA TGTGCCAGCAGCTTAGACAGGGCTAACTATGGCTACACCTTC. Encoded protein: CASSLDRANYGYTF.

The rearrangement uses TRBV12-2 and TRBJ1-2. TRBV12-2 is marked as a pseudogene. The CDR3 is made up of 14 amino acids. This chain's CDR3 is CASRLAAGASGYTF. The DNA of the CDR3 is TGTGCAAGTCGCTTAGCGGCAGGAGCCAGTGGCTACACCTTC.

The chain links TRBV27 to TRBJ2-5, with 7 nucleotides matching TRBD1. Germline lookup yields CDR1 MNHEY and CDR2 SMNVEV (reference sequence). V lost 5 bases to trimming and J lost 3 bases; unmatched junction nucleotides: 3. The CDR3 sequence is 13 residues long. The CDR3 sequence is CASSRDREETQYF. DNA of the CDR3: TGTGCCAGCAGTCGGGACAGAGAAGAGACCCAGTACTTC.

This chain connects TRBV7-2 to TRBJ2-5; 8 nucleotides agree with TRBD2. This CDR3 is 14 amino acids long. V dropped 8 bases and J dropped 4; count of bases not matched to a gene: 9. The V gene's germline CDR1 is SGHTA and CDR2 FQGNSA. CDR3 nucleotides: TGTGCCAGCTCGCCCAGCGGGAGTGGAGAGACCCAGTACTTC. Translating it yields CASSPSGSGETQYF. Looking up the rest from reference TRBV7-2 and TRBJ2-5 gives the full variable domain: GAGVSQSPSNKVTEKGKDVELRCDPISGHTALYWYRQSLGQGLEFLIYFQGNSAPDKSGLPSDRFSAERTGGSVSTLTIQRTQQEDSAVYLCASSPSGSGETQYFGPGTRLLVL.

This clone has just one count. The chain combines TRBV6-2 or TRBV6-3 with TRBJ1-5; D is uncertain. Per germline, CDR1 MNHEY and CDR2 SVGEGT. There are 14 residues in the CDR3. V shed 3 bases and J shed 3 bases, with 9 bases lying between them. The CDR3 sequence: CASSYLGPNQPQHF. The CDR3, as DNA: TGTGCCAGCAGTTATTTGGGTCCCAATCAGCCCCAGCATTTT.

V gene TRBV27 combines with J gene TRBJ1-2; D is ambiguous. CDR3 length: 15 residues. Between the trimmed V and J ends, which lost 4 bases and 0 bases, there was a span of 12 bases. Looked up from germline, CDR1 is MNHEY and CDR2 is SMNVEV (reference sequence). The CDR3 region is CASSSFRGPNYGYTF. In nucleotides, the CDR3 is TGTGCCAGCAGTTCGTTCCGAGGTCCTAACTATGGCTACACCTTC.

The chain couples TRBV9 to TRBJ1-5, with D perhaps matching TRBD1 (6 bases). Germline V gene sequence: CDR1 SGDLS, CDR2 YYNGEE. This CDR3 is built from 14 residues. The V gene lost 3 bases and the J gene lost 5 bases, with 12 bases spanning the gap. The CDR3 protein is CASSEGGTYQPQHF. The CDR3 nucleotides read TGTGCCAGCAGCGAAGGGGGGACGTATCAGCCCCAGCATTTT.

This chain connects TRBV3-1 (or the pseudogene TRBV3-2) to TRBJ2-7; 7 bases line up with TRBD1. This CDR3 region has 15 residues. V was clipped by 0 bases and J by 3 bases; unmatched bases: 5. Germline V lookup: CDR1 LGHDT, CDR2 YNNKEL (reference sequence). In DNA, the CDR3 is TGTGCCAGCAGCCAAGATCCGAACAGGGGCTACGAGCAGTACTTC. Translation gives CASSQDPNRGYEQYF.

The chain combines TRBV28 with TRBJ2-1, with TRBD2 identical over 7 bases. The CDR3 covers 13 residues. V lost 10 bases to trimming and J lost 7 bases; unmatched junction nucleotides: 10. Germline loops: CDR1 MDHEN, CDR2 SYDVKM. As DNA, the CDR3 is TGTGCCACCCGAGGAACTAGCGTAAATGAGCAGTTCTTC. Amino acids: CATRGTSVNEQFF.

The chain employs TRBV6-2 or TRBV6-3 and TRBJ2-3, with 8 bases matching TRBD1. CDR3 size: 15 residues. After removal of 6 bases from V and 1 base from J, the junction contained 6 bases not matched to a gene. In germline, CDR1 is MNHEY, CDR2 SVGEGT. The CDR3 bases are TGTGCCAGCAGCCCAGACAGGGGAGGCACAGATACGCAGTATTTT. This sequence encodes CASSPDRGGTDTQYF.

V and J are TRBV4-3 and TRBJ2-2, with TRBD2 matching 10 bases. The CDR3 runs to 16 residues. J lost 5 bases, V lost 1 base, and 4 bases had no gene match. CDR1 LGHNA and CDR2 YSLEER come from the germline V gene. This CDR3 reads CASSQVVAGGTGELFF. The CDR3 DNA sequence: TGCGCCAGCAGCCAAGTCGTAGCGGGGGGTACCGGGGAGCTGTTTTTT.

The V gene is TRBV7-3, the J gene TRBJ1-2, with a tentative D call TRBD1 (5 bases). The CDR3 runs 14 residues. The V gene lost 5 bases and the J gene lost 5 bases, with 15 bases spanning the gap. Germline CDR1 and CDR2: SGHTA and FQGTGA. Here the CDR3 reads CASSVDSGGYGYTF. DNA for the CDR3: TGTGCCAGCAGCGTAGACAGTGGCGGGTATGGCTACACCTTC.

A single count supports this clone. V and J are TRBV5-4 and TRBJ1-2; maybe TRBD1 (5 bases). The V gene's germline CDR1 is SGHNT and CDR2 YYREEE (reference sequence). Trimming left V 1 base short and J 5 bases short, with 6 bases between. This CDR3 contains 12 residues. The CDR3 region has the DNA TGTGCCAGCAGCTTGTCAGGGTATGGCTACACCTTC. Translated: CASSLSGYGYTF.